This TCR beta chain stems from a study of regulatory T cells in long-lasting Graves disease. Library construction for TCR beta used iRepertoire HTBI primers and Arm-PCR of CDR3 regions. TCRdb processed the multiplex PCR reads anew with MiXCR; each CDR3 protein has one entry. This table holds roughly 700,000 distinct CDR3 sequences, 30% found once. The V gene lost 5 bases and the J gene lost 1 base, with 2 bases spanning the gap. From germline, CDR1 is MDHEN and CDR2 SYDVKM. The CDR3 extends over 11 amino acids. This clonotype came up many times. The antigen remains undetermined. Study-wide findings and caveats: Persistent disease preferred TRBV28, TRBJ1-2 and TRBJ2-5.

Time point of the sample: persistent/refractory GD, antithyroid drugs over 5 years with positive TRAb. Construction of the TCR library relied on RNA isolated from PBMCs. This chain connects TRBV28 to TRBJ1-1; no definite D call. Sequencing was performed on peripheral blood mononuclear cells (PBMCs), taken when the disease was refractory, from a patient treated with antithyroid drugs. The sequence was obtained from a female donor with Graves disease. DNA for the CDR3: TGTGCCAGCAGTGCGAACACTGAAGCTTTCTTT. It codes for CASSANTEAFF.